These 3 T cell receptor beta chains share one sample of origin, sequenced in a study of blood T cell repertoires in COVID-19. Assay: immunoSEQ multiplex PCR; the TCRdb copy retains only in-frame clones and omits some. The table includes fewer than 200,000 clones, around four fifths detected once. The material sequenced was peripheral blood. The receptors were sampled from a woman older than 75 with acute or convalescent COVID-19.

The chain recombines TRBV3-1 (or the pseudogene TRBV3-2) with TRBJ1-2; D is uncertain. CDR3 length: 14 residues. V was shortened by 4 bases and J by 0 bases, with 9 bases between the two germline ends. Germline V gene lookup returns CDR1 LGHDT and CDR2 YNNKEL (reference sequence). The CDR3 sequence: CASSLRETNYGYTF. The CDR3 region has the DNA TGTGCCAGCAGCCTCCGGGAAACTAACTATGGCTACACCTTC.

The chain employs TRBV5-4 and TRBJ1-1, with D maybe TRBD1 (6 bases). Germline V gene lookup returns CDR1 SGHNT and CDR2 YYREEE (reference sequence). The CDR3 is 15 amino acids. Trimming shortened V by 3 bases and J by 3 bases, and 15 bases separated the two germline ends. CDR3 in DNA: TGTGCCAGCAGCTACACCAGGGGTGGGGACACTGAAGCTTTCTTT. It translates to CASSYTRGGDTEAFF.

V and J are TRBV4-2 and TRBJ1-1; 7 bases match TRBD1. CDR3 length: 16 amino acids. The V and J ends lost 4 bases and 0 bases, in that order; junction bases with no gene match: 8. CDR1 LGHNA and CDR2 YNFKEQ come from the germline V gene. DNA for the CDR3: TGTGCCAGCAGCCCCCGACCCGGGACAGTGAACACTGAAGCTTTCTTT. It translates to CASSPRPGTVNTEAFF.